Presented here are 9 T cell receptor beta chains from one specimen sequenced in a study of PD-L1 blockade in urothelial cancer. Described time point: peripheral blood 6 weeks after treatment start. Repertoires were generated with immunoSEQ multiplex PCR, while TCRdb's copy carries only in-frame clones and drops some. The data contain some 51,000 clones, approximately 90% of them seen just once; the ten biggest clones take up 2% to 3%. Sequenced here: PBMCs, sampled around atezolizumab (anti-PD-L1) treatment. These receptors were obtained from a man in his fifties or sixties with urothelial cancer.

The chain combines TRBV28 with TRBJ2-6; 10 bases align to TRBD1. The V segment lost 8 bases and the J segment 2 bases; nucleotides outside the gene matches: 3. CDR3 size: 15 residues. CDR1 MDHEN and CDR2 SYDVKM come from the germline V gene. The CDR3 nucleotides read TGTGCCAGCGGGGACAGGGGTGCTGGGGCCAACGTCCTGACTTTC. Amino acid sequence: CASGDRGAGANVLTF.

This chain links TRBV7-2 with TRBJ1-2, with unresolved D. This CDR3 comprises 12 residues. Trimming cost V 0 bases and J 4 bases, with 3 bases left between them. CDR1 and CDR2 (germline): SGHTA, FQGNSA. The CDR3 here is CASSLASYGYTF. Written as DNA, the CDR3 is TGTGCCAGCAGCTTAGCCAGCTATGGCTACACCTTC. The full variable domain, with the rest looked up from reference TRBV7-2 and TRBJ1-2, is GAGVSQSPSNKVTEKGKDVELRCDPISGHTALYWYRQSLGQGLEFLIYFQGNSAPDKSGLPSDRFSAERTGGSVSTLTIQRTQQEDSAVYLCASSLASYGYTFGSGTRLTVV.

The chain links TRBV6-6 to TRBJ2-1; 8 bases line up with TRBD2. CDR1 is MNHNY and CDR2 is SVGAGI in the germline V gene (reference sequence). There are 15 residues in the CDR3. The J segment lost 0 bases and the V segment lost 8 bases, leaving 6 bases of the junction unmatched. The CDR3 spells CASLERGSSYNEQFF. The CDR3 DNA reads as TGTGCCAGCTTAGAGCGGGGGAGCTCCTACAATGAGCAGTTCTTC.

V gene TRBV28 combines with J gene TRBJ2-7; 15 bases align to TRBD2. Germline lookup yields CDR1 MDHEN and CDR2 SYDVKM. V lost 5 bases and J lost 3; bases outside the gene matches: 5. The CDR3 covers 16 residues. The CDR3 DNA sequence: TGTGCCAGCAGTGCGGGACTAGCGGGAGGAAACTACGAGCAGTACTTC. Translated, it gives CASSAGLAGGNYEQYF. The full variable domain, its missing parts supplied by reference TRBV28 and TRBJ2-7, is DVKVTQSSRYLVKRTGEKVFLECVQDMDHENMFWYRQDPGLGLRLIYFSYDVKMKEKGDIPEGYSVSREKKERFSLILESASTNQTSMYLCASSAGLAGGNYEQYFGPGTRLTVT.

The chain couples TRBV7-9 to TRBJ1-4; TRBD1 might be the D (6 bases). The CDR3 has 14 residues. CDR1 and CDR2 (germline): SEHNR, FQNEAQ (reference sequence). Trimming left V 2 bases short and J 5 bases short, with 9 bases between. The CDR3 loop reads CASSLRTDNEKLFF. CDR3 in DNA: TGTGCCAGCAGCTTACGGACAGACAATGAAAAACTGTTTTTT.

This chain connects TRBV6-1 to TRBJ1-2; 9 nucleotides match TRBD1. The germline gives CDR1 MNHNS, CDR2 SASEGT. Losses at the gene ends were 6 bases for V and 3 bases for J; bases not matched to a gene: 5. The CDR3 contains 14 residues. CDR3 nucleotide sequence: TGTGCCAGCAGGTTAGGGACAGGGTACTATGGCTACACCTTC. As protein: CASRLGTGYYGYTF.

The chain employs TRBV14 and TRBJ1-5; possibly TRBD1 for D (5 bases). V lost 4 bases and J lost 4, with 17 bases in between. Germline V gene data show CDR1 as SGHDN and CDR2 as FVKESK. The CDR3 sequence is 16 residues long. CDR3 in DNA: TGTGCCAGCAGCCCCCCAGGGACTCTCTCGAATCAGCCCCAGCATTTT. Amino acids: CASSPPGTLSNQPQHF. The complete variable domain, with remaining parts taken from reference TRBV14 and TRBJ1-5, reads EAGVTQFPSHSVIEKGQTVTLRCDPISGHDNLYWYRRVMGKEIKFLLHFVKESKQDESGMPNNRFLAERTGGTYSTLKVQPAELEDSGVYFCASSPPGTLSNQPQHFGDGTRLSIL.

Turning to this clone: At one of its ends the junction is not consistent with the germline gene, which may arise from a read error. The gene calls are TRBV30 and TRBJ1-2, with 7 bases matching TRBD1. The CDR3 contains 10 residues. CDR1 GTSNPN and CDR2 SVGIG come from the germline V gene (reference sequence). CDR3 sequence reads: CAWNRQGGGF. DNA of the CDR3: TGTGCCTGGAATCGGCAGGGGGGTGGCTTC.

V is TRBV5-1 and J is TRBJ2-2; D is uncertain. The ends were cut back, 0 bases at V and 4 bases at J, with 13 bases in the middle. In germline, CDR1 is SGHRS, CDR2 YFSETQ. The CDR3 runs to 16 residues. For the CDR3, the DNA is TGCGCCAGCAGCTTGGGTTCGTCGGGTCCCACCGGGGAGCTGTTTTTT. Translating it yields CASSLGSSGPTGELFF.